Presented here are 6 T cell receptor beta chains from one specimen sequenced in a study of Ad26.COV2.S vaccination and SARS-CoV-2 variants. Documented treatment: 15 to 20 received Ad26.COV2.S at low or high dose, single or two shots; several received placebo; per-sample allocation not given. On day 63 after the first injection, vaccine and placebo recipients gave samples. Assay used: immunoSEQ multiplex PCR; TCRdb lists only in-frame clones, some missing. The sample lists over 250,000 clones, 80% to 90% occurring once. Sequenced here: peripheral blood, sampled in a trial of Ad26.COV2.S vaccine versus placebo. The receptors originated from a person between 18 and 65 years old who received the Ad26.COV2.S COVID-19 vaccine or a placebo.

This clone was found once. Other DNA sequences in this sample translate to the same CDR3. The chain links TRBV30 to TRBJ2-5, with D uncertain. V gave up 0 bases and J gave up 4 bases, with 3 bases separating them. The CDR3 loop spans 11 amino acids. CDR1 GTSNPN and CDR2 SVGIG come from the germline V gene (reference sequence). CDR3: CAWSVLETQYF. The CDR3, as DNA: TGTGCCTGGAGTGTACTAGAGACCCAGTACTTC.

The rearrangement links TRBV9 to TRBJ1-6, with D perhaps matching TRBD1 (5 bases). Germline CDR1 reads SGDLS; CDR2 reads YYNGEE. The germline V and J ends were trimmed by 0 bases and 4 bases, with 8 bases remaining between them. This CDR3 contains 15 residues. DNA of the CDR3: TGTGCCAGCAGCGTAGAAGGGGTTTATAATTCACCCCTCCACTTT. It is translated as CASSVEGVYNSPLHF.

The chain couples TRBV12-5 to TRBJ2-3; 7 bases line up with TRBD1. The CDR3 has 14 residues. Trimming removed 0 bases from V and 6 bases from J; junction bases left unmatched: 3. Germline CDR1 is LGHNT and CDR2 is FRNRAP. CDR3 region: CASGLVQGRDTQYF. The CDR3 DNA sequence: TGTGCTAGTGGTTTGGTACAGGGGCGGGATACGCAGTATTTT.

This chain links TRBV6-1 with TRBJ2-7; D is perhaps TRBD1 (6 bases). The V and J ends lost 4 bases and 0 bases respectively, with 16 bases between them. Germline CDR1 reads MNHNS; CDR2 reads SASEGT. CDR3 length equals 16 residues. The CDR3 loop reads CASSGGTGSGSYEQYF. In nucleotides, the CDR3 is TGTGCCAGCAGTGGGGGAACAGGGTCGGGCTCCTACGAGCAGTACTTC.

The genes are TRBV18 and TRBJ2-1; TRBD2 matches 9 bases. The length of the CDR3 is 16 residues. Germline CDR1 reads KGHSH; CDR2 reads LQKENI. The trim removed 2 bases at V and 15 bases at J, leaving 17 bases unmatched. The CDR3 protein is CASSPNDFAGGPLGFF. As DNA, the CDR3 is TGTGCCAGCTCACCAAATGATTTCGCGGGAGGGCCTCTAGGGTTCTTC.

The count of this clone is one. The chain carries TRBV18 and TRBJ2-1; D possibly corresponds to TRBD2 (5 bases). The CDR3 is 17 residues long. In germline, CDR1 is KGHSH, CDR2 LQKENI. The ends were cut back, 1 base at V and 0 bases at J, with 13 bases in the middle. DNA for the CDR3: TGTGCCAGCTCACCACTCGGGGAGACGAGCTCCTACAATGAGCAGTTCTTC. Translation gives CASSPLGETSSYNEQFF.